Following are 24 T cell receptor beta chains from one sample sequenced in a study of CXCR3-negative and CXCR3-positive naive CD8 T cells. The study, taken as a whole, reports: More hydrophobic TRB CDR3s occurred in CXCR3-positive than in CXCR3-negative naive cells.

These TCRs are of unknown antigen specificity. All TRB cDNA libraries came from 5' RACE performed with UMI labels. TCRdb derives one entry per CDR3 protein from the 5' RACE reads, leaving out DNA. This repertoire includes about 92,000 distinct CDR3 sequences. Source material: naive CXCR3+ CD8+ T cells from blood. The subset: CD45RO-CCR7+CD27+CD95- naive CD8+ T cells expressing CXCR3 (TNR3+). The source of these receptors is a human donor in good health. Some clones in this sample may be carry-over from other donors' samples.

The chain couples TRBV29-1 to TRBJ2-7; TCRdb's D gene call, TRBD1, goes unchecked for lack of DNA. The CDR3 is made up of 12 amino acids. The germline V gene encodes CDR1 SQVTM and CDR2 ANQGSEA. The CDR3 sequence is CSVGAGSYEQYF.

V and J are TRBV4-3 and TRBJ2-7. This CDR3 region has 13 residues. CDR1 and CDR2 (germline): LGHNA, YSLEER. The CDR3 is CASSQDRSHEQYF.

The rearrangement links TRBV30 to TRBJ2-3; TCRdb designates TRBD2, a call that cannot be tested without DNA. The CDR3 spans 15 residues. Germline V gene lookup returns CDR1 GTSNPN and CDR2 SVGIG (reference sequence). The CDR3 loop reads CAWSVIGEETDTQYF.

Here the CDR3 reads CASSGGTGGDTQYF. This chain uses TRBV5-1 with TRBJ2-3; the D gene TCRdb calls, TRBD1, cannot be checked with no DNA. Germline V gene sequence: CDR1 SGHRS, CDR2 YFSETQ. This CDR3 contains 14 residues.

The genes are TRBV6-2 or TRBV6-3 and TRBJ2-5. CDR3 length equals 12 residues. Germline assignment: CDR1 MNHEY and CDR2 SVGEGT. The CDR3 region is CASRIGQETQYF.

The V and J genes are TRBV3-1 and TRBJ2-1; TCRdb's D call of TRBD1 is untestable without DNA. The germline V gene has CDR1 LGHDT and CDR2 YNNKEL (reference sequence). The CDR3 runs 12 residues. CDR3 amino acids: CASSQGSGGQFF.

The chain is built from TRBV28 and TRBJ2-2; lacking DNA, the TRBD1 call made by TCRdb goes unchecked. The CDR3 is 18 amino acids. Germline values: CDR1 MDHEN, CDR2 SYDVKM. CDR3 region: CASSLFGDRELWTGELFF. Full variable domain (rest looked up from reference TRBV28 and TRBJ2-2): DVKVTQSSRYLVKRTGEKVFLECVQDMDHENMFWYRQDPGLGLRLIYFSYDVKMKEKGDIPEGYSVSREKKERFSLILESASTNQTSMYLCASSLFGDRELWTGELFFGEGSRLTVL.

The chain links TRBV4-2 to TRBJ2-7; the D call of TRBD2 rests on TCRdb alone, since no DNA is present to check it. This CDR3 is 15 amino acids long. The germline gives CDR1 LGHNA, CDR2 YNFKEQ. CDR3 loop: CASSQDLQTIYEQYF.

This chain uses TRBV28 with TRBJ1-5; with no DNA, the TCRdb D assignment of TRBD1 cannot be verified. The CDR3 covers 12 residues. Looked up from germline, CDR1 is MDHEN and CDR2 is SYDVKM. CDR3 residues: CASSPLSKPQHF.

CDR3 amino acids: CASSTNRGSVDGYTF. The chain couples TRBV7-2 to TRBJ1-2; TCRdb gives TRBD1 as the D gene, but with no DNA this cannot be confirmed. The CDR3 has 15 residues. Germline V gene data show CDR1 as SGHTA and CDR2 as FQGNSA.

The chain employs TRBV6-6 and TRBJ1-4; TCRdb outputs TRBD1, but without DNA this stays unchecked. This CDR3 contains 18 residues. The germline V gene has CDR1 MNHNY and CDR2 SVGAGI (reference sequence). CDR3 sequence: CASSYIGQGGGTNEKLFF.

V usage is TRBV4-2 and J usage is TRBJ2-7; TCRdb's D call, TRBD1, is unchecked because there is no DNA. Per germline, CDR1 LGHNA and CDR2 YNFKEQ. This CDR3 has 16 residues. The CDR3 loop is CASSPRAGGGDYEQYF.

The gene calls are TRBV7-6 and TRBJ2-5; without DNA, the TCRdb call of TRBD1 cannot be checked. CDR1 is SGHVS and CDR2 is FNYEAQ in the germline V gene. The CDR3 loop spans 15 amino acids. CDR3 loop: CASSAPRDRVETQYF. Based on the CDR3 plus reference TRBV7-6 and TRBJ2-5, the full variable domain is GAGVSQSPRYKVTKRGQDVALRCDPISGHVSLYWYRQALGQGPEFLTYFNYEAQQDKSGLPNDRFSAERPEGSISTLTIQRTEQRDSAMYRCASSAPRDRVETQYFGPGTRLLVL.

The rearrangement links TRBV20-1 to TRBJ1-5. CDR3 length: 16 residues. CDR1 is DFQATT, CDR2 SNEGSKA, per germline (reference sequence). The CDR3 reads CSARDGGKGINQPQHF.

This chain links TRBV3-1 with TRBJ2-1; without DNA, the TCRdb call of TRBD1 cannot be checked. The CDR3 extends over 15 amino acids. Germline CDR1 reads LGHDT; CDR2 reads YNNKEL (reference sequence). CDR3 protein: CASSPHPGVYNEQFF.

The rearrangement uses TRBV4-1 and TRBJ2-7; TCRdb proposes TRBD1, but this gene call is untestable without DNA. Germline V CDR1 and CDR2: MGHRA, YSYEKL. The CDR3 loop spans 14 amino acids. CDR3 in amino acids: CASSHPGQYYEQYF.

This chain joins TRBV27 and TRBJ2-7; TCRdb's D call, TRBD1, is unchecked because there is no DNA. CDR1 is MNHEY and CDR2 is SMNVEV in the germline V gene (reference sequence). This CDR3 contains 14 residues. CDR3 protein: CASSLRGDLYEQYF.

CDR3 sequence reads: CASSPTGSRETQYF. The chain links TRBV6-2 or TRBV6-3 to TRBJ2-5. This CDR3 spans 14 amino acids. The germline V gene has CDR1 MNHEY and CDR2 SVGEGT.

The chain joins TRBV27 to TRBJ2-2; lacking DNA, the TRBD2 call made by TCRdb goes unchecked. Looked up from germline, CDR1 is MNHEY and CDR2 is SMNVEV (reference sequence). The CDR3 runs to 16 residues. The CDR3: CASRPLVDMNTGELFF.

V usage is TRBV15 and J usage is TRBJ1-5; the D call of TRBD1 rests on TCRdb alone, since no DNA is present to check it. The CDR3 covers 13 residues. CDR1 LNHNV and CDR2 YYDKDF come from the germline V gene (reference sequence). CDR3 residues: CATSGTSNQPQHF.

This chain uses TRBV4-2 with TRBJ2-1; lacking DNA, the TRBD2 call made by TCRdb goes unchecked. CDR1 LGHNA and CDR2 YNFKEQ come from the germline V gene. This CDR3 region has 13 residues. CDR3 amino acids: CASSPGLAGAQFF.

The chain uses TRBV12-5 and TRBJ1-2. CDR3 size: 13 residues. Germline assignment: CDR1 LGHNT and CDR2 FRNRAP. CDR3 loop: CASGLAPNRGYTF. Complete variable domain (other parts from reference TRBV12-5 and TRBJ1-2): DARVTQTPRHKVTEMGQEVTMRCQPILGHNTVFWYRQTMMQGLELLAYFRNRAPLDDSGMPKDRFSAEMPDATLATLKIQPSEPRDSAVYFCASGLAPNRGYTFGSGTRLTVV.

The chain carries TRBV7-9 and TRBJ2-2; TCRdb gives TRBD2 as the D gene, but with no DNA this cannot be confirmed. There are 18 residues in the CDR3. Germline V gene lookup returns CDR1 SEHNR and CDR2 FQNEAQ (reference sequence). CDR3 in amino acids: CASSPLESGGPITGELFF.

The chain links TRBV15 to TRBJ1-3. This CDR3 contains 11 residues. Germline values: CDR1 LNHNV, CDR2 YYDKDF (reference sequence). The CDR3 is CATSPGNTIYF.